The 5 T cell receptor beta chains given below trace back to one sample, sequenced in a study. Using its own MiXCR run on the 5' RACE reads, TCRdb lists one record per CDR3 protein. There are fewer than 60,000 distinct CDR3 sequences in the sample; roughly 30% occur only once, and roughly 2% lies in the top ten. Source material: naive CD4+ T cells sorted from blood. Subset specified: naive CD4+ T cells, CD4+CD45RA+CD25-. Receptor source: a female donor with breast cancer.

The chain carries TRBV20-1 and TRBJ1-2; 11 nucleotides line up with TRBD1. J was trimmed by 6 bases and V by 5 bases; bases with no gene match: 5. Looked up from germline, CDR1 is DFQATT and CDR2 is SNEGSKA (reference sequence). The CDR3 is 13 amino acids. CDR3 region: CSARRTGGDGYTF. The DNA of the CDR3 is TGCAGTGCTCGAAGGACAGGGGGCGATGGCTACACCTTC.

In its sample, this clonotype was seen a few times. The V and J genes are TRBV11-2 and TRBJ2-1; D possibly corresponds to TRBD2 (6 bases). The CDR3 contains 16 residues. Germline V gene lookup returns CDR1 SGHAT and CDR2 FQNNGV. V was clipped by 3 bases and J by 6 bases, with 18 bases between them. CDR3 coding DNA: TGTGCCAGCAGCTTCGAAGGGGTAACGGGAGCCAATGAGCAGTTCTTC. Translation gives CASSFEGVTGANEQFF.

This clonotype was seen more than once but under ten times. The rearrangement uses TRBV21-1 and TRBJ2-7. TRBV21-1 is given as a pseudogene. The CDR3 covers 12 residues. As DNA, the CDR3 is TGTGCCAGCAGCCCCCAAGGGAACGAGCAGTACTTC. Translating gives CASSPQGNEQYF.

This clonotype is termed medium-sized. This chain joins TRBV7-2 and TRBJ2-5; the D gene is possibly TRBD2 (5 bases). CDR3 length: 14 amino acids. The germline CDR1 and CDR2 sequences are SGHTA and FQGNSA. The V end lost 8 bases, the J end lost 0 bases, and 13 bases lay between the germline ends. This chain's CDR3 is CASSRGINQETQYF. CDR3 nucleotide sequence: TGTGCCAGCTCTCGGGGAATCAACCAAGAGACCCAGTACTTC.

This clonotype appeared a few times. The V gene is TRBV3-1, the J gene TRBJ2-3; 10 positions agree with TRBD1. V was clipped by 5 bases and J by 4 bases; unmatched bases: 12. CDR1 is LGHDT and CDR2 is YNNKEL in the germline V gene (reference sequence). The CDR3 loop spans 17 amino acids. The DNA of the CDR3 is TGTGCCAGCAGCTTCTCCGGCCGGGACAGGGGCCCAGATACGCAGTATTTT. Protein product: CASSFSGRDRGPDTQYF.